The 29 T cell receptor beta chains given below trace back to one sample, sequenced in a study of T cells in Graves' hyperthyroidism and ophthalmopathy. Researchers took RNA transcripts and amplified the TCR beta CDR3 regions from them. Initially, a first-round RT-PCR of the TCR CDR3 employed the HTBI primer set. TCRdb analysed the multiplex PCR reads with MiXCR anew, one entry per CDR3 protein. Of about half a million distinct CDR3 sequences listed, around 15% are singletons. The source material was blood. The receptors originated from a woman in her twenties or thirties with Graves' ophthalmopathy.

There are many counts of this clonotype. The CDR3 nucleotides are TGCAGTGCTGGACAGAACACTGAAGCTTTCTTT. Its translation: CSAGQNTEAFF. V is TRBV20-1 and J is TRBJ1-1; a weak D match, TRBD1 (5 bases). The CDR3 covers 11 residues. Trimming stripped 5 bases from V and 1 base from J, with 5 bases between. Germline assignment: CDR1 DFQATT and CDR2 SNEGSKA (reference sequence).

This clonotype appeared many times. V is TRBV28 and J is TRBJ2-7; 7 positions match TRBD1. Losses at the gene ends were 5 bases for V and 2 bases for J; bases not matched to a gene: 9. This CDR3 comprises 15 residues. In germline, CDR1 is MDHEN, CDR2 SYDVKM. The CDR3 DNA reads TGTGCCAGCAGTCCTGGGGGAAGGGGGCCCTACGAGCAGTACTTC. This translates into CASSPGGRGPYEQYF.

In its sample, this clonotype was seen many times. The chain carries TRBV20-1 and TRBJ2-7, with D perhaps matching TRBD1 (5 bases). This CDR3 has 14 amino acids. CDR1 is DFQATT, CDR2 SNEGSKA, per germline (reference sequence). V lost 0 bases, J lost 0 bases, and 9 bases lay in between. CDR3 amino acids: CSARDQGLSYEQYF. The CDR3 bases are TGCAGTGCTAGAGATCAGGGCCTCTCCTACGAGCAGTACTTC.

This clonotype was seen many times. DNA of the CDR3: TGTGCCAGCAGCTTTGGAGGTAGAGGCGGCAATGAGCAGTTCTTC. This codes for CASSFGGRGGNEQFF. The gene calls are TRBV7-6 and TRBJ2-1, with D possibly TRBD2 on 5 matching bases. V dropped 3 bases and J dropped 6 bases, with 15 bases sitting between them. The CDR3 extends over 15 amino acids. Germline CDR1 reads SGHVS; CDR2 reads FNYEAQ.

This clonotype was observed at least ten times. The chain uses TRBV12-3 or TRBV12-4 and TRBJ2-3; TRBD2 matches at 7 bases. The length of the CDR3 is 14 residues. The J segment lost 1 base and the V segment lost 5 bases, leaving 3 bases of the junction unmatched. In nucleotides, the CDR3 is TGTGCCAGCAGTGCCACTAGCGGCACAGATACGCAGTATTTT. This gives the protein CASSATSGTDTQYF.

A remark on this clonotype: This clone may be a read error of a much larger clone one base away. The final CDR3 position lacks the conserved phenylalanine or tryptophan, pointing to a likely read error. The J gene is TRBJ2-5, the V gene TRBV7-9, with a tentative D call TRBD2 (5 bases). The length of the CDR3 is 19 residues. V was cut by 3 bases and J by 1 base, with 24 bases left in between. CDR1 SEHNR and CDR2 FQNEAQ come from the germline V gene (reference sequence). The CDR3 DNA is TGTGCCAGCAGCTTCCGTCGCAGGAGGAACAATCGGTCCCAAGAGACCCAGTACTCC. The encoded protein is CASSFRRRRNNRSQETQYS.

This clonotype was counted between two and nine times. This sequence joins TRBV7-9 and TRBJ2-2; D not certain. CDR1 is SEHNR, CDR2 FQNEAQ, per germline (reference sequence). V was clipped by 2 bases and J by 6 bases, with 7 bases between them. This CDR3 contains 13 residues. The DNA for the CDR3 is TGTGCCAGCAGCTTATCCGAAGCCGGGGAGCTGTTTTTT. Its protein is CASSLSEAGELFF. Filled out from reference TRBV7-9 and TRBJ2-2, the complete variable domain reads DTGVSQNPRHKITKRGQNVTFRCDPISEHNRLYWYRQTLGQGPEFLTYFQNEAQLEKSRLLSDRFSAERPKGSFSTLEIQRTEQGDSAMYLCASSLSEAGELFFGEGSRLTVL.

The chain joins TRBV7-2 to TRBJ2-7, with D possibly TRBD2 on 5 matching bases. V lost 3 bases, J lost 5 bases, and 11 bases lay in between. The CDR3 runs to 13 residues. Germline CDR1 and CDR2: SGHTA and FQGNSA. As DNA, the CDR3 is TGTGCCAGCAGCTTGGAGCGGCTAGACGAGCAGTACTTC. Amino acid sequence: CASSLERLDEQYF.

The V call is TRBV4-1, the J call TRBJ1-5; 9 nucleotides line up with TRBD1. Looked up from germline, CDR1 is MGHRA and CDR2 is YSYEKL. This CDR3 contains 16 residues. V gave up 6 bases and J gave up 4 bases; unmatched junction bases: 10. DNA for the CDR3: TGCGCCAGCAGGATCGAAACCGGGACAGGGAATCAGCCCCAGCATTTT. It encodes CASRIETGTGNQPQHF.

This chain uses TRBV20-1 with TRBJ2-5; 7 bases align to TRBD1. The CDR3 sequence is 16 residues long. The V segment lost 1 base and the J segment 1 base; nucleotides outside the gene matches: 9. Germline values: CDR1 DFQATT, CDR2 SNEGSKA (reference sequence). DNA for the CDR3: TGCAGTGCTAGAGCCGCAGGGGGTCTTTCCCAAGAGACCCAGTACTTC. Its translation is CSARAAGGLSQETQYF.

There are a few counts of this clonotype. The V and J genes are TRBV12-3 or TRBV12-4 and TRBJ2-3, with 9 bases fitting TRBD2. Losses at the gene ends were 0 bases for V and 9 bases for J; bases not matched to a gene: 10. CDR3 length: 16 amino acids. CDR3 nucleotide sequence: TGTGCCAGCAGTTTAGCCCTGAGCGGGAGGCTGGAGACGCAGTATTTT. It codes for CASSLALSGRLETQYF.

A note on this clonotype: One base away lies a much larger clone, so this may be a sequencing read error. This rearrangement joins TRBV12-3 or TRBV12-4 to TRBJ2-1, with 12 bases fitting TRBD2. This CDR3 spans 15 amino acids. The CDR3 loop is CASRRTSGRRGERFF. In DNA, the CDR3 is TGTGCCAGCAGACGTACTAGCGGGAGGAGGGGTGAGCGGTTCTTC.

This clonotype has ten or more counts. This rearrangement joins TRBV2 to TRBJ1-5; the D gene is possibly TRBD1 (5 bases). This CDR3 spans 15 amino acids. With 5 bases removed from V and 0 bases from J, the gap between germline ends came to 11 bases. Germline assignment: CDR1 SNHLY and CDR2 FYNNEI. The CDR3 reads CASSRDENSNQPQHF. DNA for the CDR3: TGTGCCAGCAGTAGGGACGAAAATAGCAATCAGCCCCAGCATTTT.

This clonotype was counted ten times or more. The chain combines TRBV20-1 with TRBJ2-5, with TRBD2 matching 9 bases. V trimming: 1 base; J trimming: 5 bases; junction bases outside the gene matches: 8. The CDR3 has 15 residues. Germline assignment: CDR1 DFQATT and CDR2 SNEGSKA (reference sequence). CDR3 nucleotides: TGCAGTGCTAGAGGGATTTCTAGCGGGACGGAGACCCAGTACTTC. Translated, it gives CSARGISSGTETQYF.

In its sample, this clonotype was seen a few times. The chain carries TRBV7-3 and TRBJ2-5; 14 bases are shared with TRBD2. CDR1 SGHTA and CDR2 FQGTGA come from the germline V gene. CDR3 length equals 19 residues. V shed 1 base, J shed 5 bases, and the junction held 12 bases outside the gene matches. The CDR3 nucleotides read TGTGCCAGCAGCTTAAAGGGGAGGGGACTAGCGGGAGATCGGGAGACCCAGTACTTC. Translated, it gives CASSLKGRGLAGDRETQYF.

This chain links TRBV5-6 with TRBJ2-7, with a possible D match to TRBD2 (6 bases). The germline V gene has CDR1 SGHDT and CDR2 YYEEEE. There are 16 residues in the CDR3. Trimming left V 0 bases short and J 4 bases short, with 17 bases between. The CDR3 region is CASSLAPWAGPYEQYF. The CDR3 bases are TGTGCCAGCAGCTTGGCCCCTTGGGCGGGACCTTACGAGCAGTACTTC.

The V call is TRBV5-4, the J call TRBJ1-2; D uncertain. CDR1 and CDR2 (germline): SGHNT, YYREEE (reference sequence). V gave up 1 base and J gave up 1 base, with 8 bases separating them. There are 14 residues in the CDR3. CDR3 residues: CASSLRAVNYGYTF. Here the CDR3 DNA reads TGTGCCAGCAGCTTGAGAGCAGTTAACTATGGCTACACCTTC.

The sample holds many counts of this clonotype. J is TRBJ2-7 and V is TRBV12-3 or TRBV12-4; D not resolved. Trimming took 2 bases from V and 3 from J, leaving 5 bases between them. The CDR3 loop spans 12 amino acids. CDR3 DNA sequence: TGTGCCAGCAGTTTATACCTCTACGAGCAGTACTTC. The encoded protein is CASSLYLYEQYF.

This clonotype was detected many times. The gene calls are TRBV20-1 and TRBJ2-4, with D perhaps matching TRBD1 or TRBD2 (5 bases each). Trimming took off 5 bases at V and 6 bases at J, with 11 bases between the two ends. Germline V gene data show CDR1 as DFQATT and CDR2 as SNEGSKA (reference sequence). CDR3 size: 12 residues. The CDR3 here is CSAAGGLNIQYF. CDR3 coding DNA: TGCAGTGCTGCTGGGGGTCTAAACATTCAGTACTTC.

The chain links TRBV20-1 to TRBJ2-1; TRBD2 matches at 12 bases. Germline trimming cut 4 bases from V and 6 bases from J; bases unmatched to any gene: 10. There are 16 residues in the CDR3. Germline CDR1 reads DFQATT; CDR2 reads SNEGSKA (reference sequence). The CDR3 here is CSAIVLAGGPSNEQFF. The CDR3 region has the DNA TGCAGTGCTATTGTCCTAGCGGGAGGGCCGTCCAATGAGCAGTTCTTC.

This CDR3 is CSAPPPLGQAHQPQHF. For the CDR3, the DNA is TGCAGTGCTCCCCCCCCCCTAGGACAGGCTCATCAGCCCCAGCATTTT. The rearrangement uses TRBV20-1 and TRBJ1-5; TRBD1 matches 7 bases. The CDR3 is 16 residues long. The ends lost 5 bases at V and 5 bases at J; junction bases unmatched: 15. Germline V gives CDR1 DFQATT, CDR2 SNEGSKA (reference sequence).

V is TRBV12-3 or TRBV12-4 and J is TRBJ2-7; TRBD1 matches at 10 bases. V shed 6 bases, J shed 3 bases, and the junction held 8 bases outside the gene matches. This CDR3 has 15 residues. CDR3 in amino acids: CASSTGTGVIYEQYF. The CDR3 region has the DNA TGTGCCAGCAGCACCGGGACAGGGGTCATCTACGAGCAGTACTTC.

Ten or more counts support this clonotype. CDR3: CAASGSSYEQYF. The DNA for the CDR3 is TGTGCCGCGAGCGGGAGTAGCTACGAGCAGTACTTC. The chain recombines TRBV7-2 with TRBJ2-7; 8 bases are shared with TRBD2. CDR1 is SGHTA, CDR2 FQGNSA, per germline. The V segment lost 11 bases and the J segment 3 bases; nucleotides outside the gene matches: 6. The CDR3 has 12 amino acids.

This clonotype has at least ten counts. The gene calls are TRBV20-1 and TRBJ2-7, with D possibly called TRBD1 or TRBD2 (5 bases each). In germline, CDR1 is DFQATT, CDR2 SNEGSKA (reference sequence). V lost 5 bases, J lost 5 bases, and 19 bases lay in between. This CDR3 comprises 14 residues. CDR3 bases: TGCAGTGCTCGCCTCGGGGCACCCTGGGACGAGCAGTACTTC. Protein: CSARLGAPWDEQYF.

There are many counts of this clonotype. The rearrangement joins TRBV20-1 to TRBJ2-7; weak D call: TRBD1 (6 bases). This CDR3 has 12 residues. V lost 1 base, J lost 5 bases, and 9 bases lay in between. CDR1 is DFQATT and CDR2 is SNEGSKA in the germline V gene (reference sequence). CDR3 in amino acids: CSARGGGHEQYF. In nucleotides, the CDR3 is TGCAGTGCTAGAGGTGGGGGCCACGAGCAGTACTTC.

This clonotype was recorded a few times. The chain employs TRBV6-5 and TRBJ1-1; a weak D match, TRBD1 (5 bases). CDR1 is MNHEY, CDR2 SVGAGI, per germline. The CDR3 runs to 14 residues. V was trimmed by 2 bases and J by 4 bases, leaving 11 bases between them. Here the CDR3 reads CASSYTPGGTEAFF. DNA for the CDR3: TGTGCCAGCAGTTACACGCCGGGGGGCACTGAAGCTTTCTTT.

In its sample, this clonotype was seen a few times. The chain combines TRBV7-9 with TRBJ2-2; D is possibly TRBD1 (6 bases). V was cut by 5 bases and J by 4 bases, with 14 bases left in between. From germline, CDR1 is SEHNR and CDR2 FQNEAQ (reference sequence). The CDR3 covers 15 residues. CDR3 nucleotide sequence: TGTGCCAGCAGCCGAGACGGGACAATCACCGGGGAGCTGTTTTTT. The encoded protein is CASSRDGTITGELFF. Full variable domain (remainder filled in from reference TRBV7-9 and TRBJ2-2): DTGVSQNPRHKITKRGQNVTFRCDPISEHNRLYWYRQTLGQGPEFLTYFQNEAQLEKSRLLSDRFSAERPKGSFSTLEIQRTEQGDSAMYLCASSRDGTITGELFFGEGSRLTVL.

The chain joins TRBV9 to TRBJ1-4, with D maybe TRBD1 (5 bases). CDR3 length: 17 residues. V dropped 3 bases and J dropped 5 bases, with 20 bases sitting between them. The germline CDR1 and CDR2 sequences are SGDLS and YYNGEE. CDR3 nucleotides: TGTGCCAGCAGCGCGGGACTTCTCCATGGGGGGAATGAAAAACTGTTTTTT. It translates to CASSAGLLHGGNEKLFF.

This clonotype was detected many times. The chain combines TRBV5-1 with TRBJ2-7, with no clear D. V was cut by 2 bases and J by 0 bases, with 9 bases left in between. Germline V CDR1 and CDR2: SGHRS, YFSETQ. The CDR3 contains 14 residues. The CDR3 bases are TGCGCCAGCAGCTTCGACTCCCGCTCCTACGAGCAGTACTTC. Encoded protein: CASSFDSRSYEQYF. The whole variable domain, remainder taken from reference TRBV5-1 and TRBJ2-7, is KAGVTQTPRYLIKTRGQQVTLSCSPISGHRSVSWYQQTPGQGLQFLFEYFSETQRNKGNFPGRFSGRQFSNSRSEMNVSTLELGDSALYLCASSFDSRSYEQYFGPGTRLTVT.